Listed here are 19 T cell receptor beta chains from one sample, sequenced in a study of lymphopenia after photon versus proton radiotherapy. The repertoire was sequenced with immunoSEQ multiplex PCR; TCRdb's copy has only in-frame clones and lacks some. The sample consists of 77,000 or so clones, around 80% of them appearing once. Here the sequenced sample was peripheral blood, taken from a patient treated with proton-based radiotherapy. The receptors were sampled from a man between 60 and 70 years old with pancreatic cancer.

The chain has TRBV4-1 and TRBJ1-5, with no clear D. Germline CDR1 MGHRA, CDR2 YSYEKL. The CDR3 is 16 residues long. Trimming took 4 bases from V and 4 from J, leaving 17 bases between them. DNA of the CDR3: TGCGCCAGCAGCCCTCAGGTGGCAGTTATAAATCAGCCCCAGCATTTT. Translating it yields CASSPQVAVINQPQHF.

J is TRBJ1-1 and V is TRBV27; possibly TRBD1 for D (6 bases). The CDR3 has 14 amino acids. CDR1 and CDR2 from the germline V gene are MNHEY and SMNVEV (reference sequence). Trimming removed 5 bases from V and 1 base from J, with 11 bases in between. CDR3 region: CASSPWGANTEAFF. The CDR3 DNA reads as TGTGCCAGCAGTCCCTGGGGGGCGAACACTGAAGCTTTCTTT.

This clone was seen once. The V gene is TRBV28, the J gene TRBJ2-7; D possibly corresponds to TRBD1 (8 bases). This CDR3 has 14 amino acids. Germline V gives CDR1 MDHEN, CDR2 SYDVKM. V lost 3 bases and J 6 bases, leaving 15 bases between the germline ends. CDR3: CASSFLGGTGEQYF. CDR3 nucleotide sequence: TGTGCCAGCAGTTTTCTGGGAGGGACAGGCGAGCAGTACTTC. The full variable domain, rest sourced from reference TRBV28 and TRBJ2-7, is DVKVTQSSRYLVKRTGEKVFLECVQDMDHENMFWYRQDPGLGLRLIYFSYDVKMKEKGDIPEGYSVSREKKERFSLILESASTNQTSMYLCASSFLGGTGEQYFGPGTRLTVT.

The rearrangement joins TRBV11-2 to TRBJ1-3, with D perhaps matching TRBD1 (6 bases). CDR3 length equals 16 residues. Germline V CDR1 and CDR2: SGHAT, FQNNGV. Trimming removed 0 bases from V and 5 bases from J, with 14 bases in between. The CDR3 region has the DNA TGTGCCAGCAGCTTAGAGACAGGTGGATCAAGAAACACCATATATTTT. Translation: CASSLETGGSRNTIYF.

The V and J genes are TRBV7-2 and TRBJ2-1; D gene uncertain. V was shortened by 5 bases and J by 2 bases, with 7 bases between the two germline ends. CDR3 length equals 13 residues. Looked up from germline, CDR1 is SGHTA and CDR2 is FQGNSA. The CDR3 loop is CASSGRPYNEQFF. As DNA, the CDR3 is TGTGCCAGCAGCGGAAGACCCTACAATGAGCAGTTCTTC.

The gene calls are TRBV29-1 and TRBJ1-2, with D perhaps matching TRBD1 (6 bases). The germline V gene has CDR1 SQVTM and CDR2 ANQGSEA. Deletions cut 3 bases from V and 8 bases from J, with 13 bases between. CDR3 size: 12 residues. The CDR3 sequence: CSVDAGEGGYTF. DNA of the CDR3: TGCAGCGTTGATGCAGGGGAAGGGGGCTACACCTTC.

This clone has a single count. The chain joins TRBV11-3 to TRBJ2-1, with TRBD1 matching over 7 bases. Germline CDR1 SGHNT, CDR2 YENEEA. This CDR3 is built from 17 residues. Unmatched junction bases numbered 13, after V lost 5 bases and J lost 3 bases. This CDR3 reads CASSTRYDRARYNEQFF. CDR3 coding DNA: TGTGCCAGCAGCACCCGATACGACAGGGCACGCTACAATGAGCAGTTCTTC. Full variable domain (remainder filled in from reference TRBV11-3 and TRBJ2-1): EAGVVQSPRYKIIEKKQPVAFWCNPISGHNTLYWYLQNLGQGPELLIRYENEEAVDDSQLPKDRFSAERLKGVDSTLKIQPAELGDSAVYLCASSTRYDRARYNEQFFGPGTRLTVL.

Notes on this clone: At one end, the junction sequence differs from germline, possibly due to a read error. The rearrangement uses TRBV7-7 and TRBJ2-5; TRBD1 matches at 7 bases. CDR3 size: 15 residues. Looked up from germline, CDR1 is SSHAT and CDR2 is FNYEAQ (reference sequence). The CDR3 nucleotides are TGTGCTAGCAGCCCGACAGGGCAGCACCAAGAGACCCAGTACTTC. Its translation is CASSPTGQHQETQYF.

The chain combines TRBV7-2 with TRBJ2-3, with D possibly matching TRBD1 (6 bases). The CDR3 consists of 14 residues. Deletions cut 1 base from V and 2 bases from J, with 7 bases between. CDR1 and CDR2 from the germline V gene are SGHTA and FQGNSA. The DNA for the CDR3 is TGTGCCAGCAGCTTAGGGACAGTCACAGATACGCAGTATTTT. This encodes CASSLGTVTDTQYF. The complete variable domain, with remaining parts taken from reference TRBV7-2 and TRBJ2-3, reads GAGVSQSPSNKVTEKGKDVELRCDPISGHTALYWYRQSLGQGLEFLIYFQGNSAPDKSGLPSDRFSAERTGGSVSTLTIQRTQQEDSAVYLCASSLGTVTDTQYFGPGTRLTVL.

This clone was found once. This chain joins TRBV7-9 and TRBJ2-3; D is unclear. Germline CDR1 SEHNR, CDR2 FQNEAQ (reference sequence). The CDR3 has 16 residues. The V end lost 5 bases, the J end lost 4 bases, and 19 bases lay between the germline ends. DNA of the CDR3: TGTGCCAGCAGCCCGCGTGGTAGCTTGAGTCCAGATACGCAGTATTTT. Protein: CASSPRGSLSPDTQYF.

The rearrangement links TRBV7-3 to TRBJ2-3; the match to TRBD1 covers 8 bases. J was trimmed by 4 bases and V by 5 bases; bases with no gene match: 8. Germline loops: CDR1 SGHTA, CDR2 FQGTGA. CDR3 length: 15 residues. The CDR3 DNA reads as TGTGCCAGCAGCCGGACAGGGAGTATCGCAGATACGCAGTATTTT. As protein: CASSRTGSIADTQYF.

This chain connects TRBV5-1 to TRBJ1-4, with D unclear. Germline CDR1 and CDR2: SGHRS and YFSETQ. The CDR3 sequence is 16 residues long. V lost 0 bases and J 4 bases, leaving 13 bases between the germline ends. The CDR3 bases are TGCGCCAGCAGCTTGGCCCCGCGGACGCTTAATGAAAAACTGTTTTTT. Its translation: CASSLAPRTLNEKLFF.

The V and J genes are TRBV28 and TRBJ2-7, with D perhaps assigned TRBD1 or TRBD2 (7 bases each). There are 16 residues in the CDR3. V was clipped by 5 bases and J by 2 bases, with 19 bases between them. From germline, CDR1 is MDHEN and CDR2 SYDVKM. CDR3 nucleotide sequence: TGTGCCAGCAGTCCAGGGGGAGGGAGGTACCCCTACGAGCAGTACTTC. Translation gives CASSPGGGRYPYEQYF.

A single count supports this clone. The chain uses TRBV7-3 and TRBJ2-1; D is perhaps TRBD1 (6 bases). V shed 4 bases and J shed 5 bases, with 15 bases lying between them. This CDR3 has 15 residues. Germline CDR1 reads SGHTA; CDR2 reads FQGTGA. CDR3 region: CASSSQGFPNNEQFF. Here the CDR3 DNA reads TGTGCCAGCAGCTCTCAGGGGTTTCCGAACAATGAGCAGTTCTTC.

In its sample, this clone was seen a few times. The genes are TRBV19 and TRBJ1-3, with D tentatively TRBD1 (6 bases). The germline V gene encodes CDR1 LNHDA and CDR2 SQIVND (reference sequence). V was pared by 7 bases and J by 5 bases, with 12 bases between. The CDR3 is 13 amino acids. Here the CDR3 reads CASTLRGRNTIYF. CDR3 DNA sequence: TGTGCCAGTACCCTCAGGGGCCGAAACACCATATATTTT. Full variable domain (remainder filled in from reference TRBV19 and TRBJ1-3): DGGITQSPKYLFRKEGQNVTLSCEQNLNHDAMYWYRQDPGQGLRLIYYSQIVNDFQKGDIAEGYSVSREKKESFPLTVTSAQKNPTAFYLCASTLRGRNTIYFGEGSWLTVV.

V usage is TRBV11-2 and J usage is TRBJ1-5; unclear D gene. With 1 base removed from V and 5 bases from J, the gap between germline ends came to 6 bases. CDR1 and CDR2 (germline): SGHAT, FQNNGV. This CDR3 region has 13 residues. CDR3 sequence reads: CASSLGTDQPQHF. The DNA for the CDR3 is TGTGCCAGCAGCTTAGGAACCGATCAGCCCCAGCATTTT.

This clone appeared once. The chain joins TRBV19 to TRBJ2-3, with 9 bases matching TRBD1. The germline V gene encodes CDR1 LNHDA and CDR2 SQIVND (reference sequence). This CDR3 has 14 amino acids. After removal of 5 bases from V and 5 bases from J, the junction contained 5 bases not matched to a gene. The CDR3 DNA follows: TGTGCCAGTAGTTCCTGGACAGGGGAAGATACGCAGTATTTT. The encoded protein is CASSSWTGEDTQYF.

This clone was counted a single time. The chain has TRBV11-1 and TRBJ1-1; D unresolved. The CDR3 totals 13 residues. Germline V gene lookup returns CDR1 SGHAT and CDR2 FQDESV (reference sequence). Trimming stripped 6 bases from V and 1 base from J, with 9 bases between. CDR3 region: CASRRHRNTEAFF. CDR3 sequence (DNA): TGTGCCAGCAGAAGGCATCGGAACACTGAAGCTTTCTTT.

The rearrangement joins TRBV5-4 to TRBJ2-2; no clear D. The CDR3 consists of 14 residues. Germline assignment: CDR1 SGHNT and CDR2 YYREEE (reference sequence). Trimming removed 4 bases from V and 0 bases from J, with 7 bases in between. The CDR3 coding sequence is TGTGCCAGCAGCCCCGAGACGAACACCGGGGAGCTGTTTTTT. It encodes CASSPETNTGELFF.